This note documents a single T cell receptor beta chain sequence. The sample belongs to a study of blood T cell repertoires in COVID-19. Study at large: Nucleic acid was either cDNA or gDNA, and it came from T cells, B-cell-depleted T cells, or PBMCs.

Method: immunoSEQ multiplex PCR; TCRdb's copy keeps in-frame clones and lacks some. Of about 100,000 clones listed, around four fifths are singletons. Germline V gene lookup returns CDR1 SEHNR and CDR2 FQNEAQ (reference sequence). The CDR3 length is 16 residues. Trimming shortened V by 1 base and J by 3 bases, and 15 bases separated the two germline ends. Sequencing was done on a sample of peripheral blood. This sequence was found in a man aged 55 to 70 with acute or convalescent COVID-19. The genes are TRBV7-9 and TRBJ1-2, with D possibly TRBD1 on 6 matching bases. The CDR3 is CASSLGFGGPDYGYTF. The CDR3 DNA sequence: TGTGCCAGCAGCTTAGGGTTCGGGGGGCCCGACTATGGCTACACCTTC.